This T cell receptor (beta chain) emerged from a study of CD8+ T cells in alopecia areata. Study-wide context: Affected scalp percentage determined the severity score of treated patients.

Sample treatment: oral pan-JAK inhibitor, 5-10 mg twice daily. Extraction of RNA preceded its reverse transcription into cDNA, which served as the sequencing template. TCRdb keeps only in-frame clones here, not all; method: immunoSEQ multiplex PCR. The top ten clones hold around 0.7% of a sample with approximately 200,000 clones, 60% of them seen once. With 1 base removed from V and 4 bases from J, the gap between germline ends came to 11 bases. Germline V lookup: CDR1 MDHEN, CDR2 SYDVKM. The CDR3 loop spans 14 amino acids. The sequences come from CD4+ T cells sorted from blood, collected at week 4, from a patient treated with tofacitinib. This receptor was identified in a human donor with alopecia areata. The chain links TRBV28 to TRBJ2-7; D perhaps matches TRBD1 (6 bases). The CDR3, as DNA: TGTGCCAGCAGTTTATCAGGGGAAGGGTACGAGCAGTACTTC. It yields the protein CASSLSGEGYEQYF.